The 15 T cell receptor beta chains presented below share a single source sample, sequenced in a study of metastatic and nonmetastatic thyroid tumors. With MiXCR, TCRdb reprocessed the PCR reads. The sample contains tens of thousands of clones, 20% of which appear only once. All patients reached thyroid surgery having received no treatment beforehand. Sequencing input: blood. These TCRs come from a female donor with papillary thyroid cancer or a benign thyroid nodule (not recorded which). Some clones in this sample may be carry-over from other donors' samples.

A note on this clone: A much more abundant neighbour one base away suggests this may be a read error. Other DNA sequences of this sample code for an identical CDR3. This rearrangement joins TRBV20-1 to TRBJ1-1; D gene ambiguous. CDR1 is DFQATT and CDR2 is SNEGSKA in the germline V gene (reference sequence). CDR3 length equals 13 residues. The CDR3 protein is CSARRSQNTEAFF. Written as DNA, the CDR3 is TGCAGCGCTAGGCGGTCACAGAACACTGAAGCTTTCTTT.

This chain's CDR3 is CASSFGGGGGDTQYF. The CDR3 nucleotides are TGTGCCAGCAGTTTTGGGGGCGGGGGGGGAGATACGCAGTATTTT. The gene calls are TRBV28 and TRBJ2-3; 9 bases fit TRBD2. Trimming cost V 3 bases and J 5 bases; bases outside gene matches: 6. CDR1 and CDR2 (germline): MDHEN, SYDVKM. This CDR3 is built from 15 residues.

The gene calls are TRBV19 and TRBJ2-1; D is unresolved. CDR1 and CDR2 (germline): LNHDA, SQIVND (reference sequence). CDR3 length equals 15 residues. V was clipped by 6 bases and J by 5 bases, with 17 bases between them. CDR3 sequence reads: CASRATGRPNNEQFF. CDR3 coding DNA: TGTGCCAGTAGAGCGACGGGTCGACCCAACAATGAGCAGTTCTTC.

This clone showed up just a few times. This chain joins TRBV9 and TRBJ2-5; D unresolved. V was pared by 7 bases and J by 5 bases, with 12 bases between. Germline values: CDR1 SGDLS, CDR2 YYNGEE. The CDR3 runs to 12 residues. CDR3: CASSDFGETQYF. The CDR3 DNA follows: TGTGCCAGCTCCGATTTTGGGGAGACCCAGTACTTC.

Ten or more counts support this clone. The CDR3 spells CASMERGGSEQYF. The CDR3 DNA sequence: TGTGCCAGCATGGAGAGAGGGGGGAGCGAGCAGTACTTC. V is TRBV6-1 and J is TRBJ2-7, with D perhaps assigned TRBD1 or TRBD2 (6 bases each). Trimming removed 7 bases at V and 6 bases at J, with 16 bases between. Germline values: CDR1 MNHNS, CDR2 SASEGT. The CDR3 extends over 13 amino acids.

At least ten counts were recorded for this clone. This rearrangement joins TRBV27 to TRBJ2-3; 10 bases agree with TRBD2. The germline gives CDR1 MNHEY, CDR2 SMNVEV (reference sequence). The CDR3 has 15 amino acids. V lost 2 bases to trimming and J lost 3 bases; unmatched junction nucleotides: 2. CDR3 region: CASSLILAGTDTQYF. DNA of the CDR3: TGTGCCAGCAGTTTAATACTAGCGGGGACAGATACGCAGTATTTT.

Of note for this clone: A much more abundant neighbour one base away suggests this may be a read error. The chain joins TRBV5-4 to TRBJ1-6; 10 nucleotides agree with TRBD1. The CDR3 loop spans 15 amino acids. Trimming removed 5 bases from V and 10 bases from J; junction bases left unmatched: 9. The germline V gene has CDR1 SGHNT and CDR2 YYREEE (reference sequence). In nucleotides, the CDR3 is TGTGCCAGCAGACTCGGACAGGGGGACTGGTCACCCCTCCACTTT. This encodes CASRLGQGDWSPLHF.

The V gene is TRBV6-5, the J gene TRBJ2-6; D perhaps matches TRBD1 (6 bases). Germline lookup yields CDR1 MNHEY and CDR2 SVGAGI. The CDR3 runs 18 residues. Between the trimmed V and J ends, which lost 4 bases and 0 bases, there was a span of 16 bases. The CDR3 region is CASSSTDRIGSGANVLTF. In nucleotides, the CDR3 is TGTGCCAGCAGTTCCACGGACAGAATCGGCTCTGGGGCCAACGTCCTGACTTTC.

The rearrangement uses TRBV19 and TRBJ2-6; TRBD2 agrees at 7 bases. The V segment lost 6 bases and the J segment 4 bases; nucleotides outside the gene matches: 12. Germline lookup yields CDR1 LNHDA and CDR2 SQIVND (reference sequence). The length of the CDR3 is 17 residues. The CDR3 nucleotides read TGTGCCAGTAGGGAACTAGCGCCATACTCCGGGGCCAACGTCCTGACTTTC. Amino acid sequence: CASRELAPYSGANVLTF. Filled out from reference TRBV19 and TRBJ2-6, the complete variable domain reads DGGITQSPKYLFRKEGQNVTLSCEQNLNHDAMYWYRQDPGQGLRLIYYSQIVNDFQKGDIAEGYSVSREKKESFPLTVTSAQKNPTAFYLCASRELAPYSGANVLTFGAGSRLTVL.

Points on this clone: Compared with germline, one end of the junction differs, possibly owing to a read error. The chain carries TRBV7-9 and TRBJ2-5; the D gene could be TRBD1 or TRBD2 (5 bases each). From germline, CDR1 is SEHNR and CDR2 FQNEAQ (reference sequence). CDR3 length: 14 residues. CDR3 sequence: CASSFQGPVETEYF. The DNA for the CDR3 is TGTGCCAGCAGCTTTCAGGGACCAGTAGAGACCGAGTACTTC.

The table lists this clone with many counts. The chain employs TRBV7-9 and TRBJ1-5; 7 nucleotides line up with TRBD1. The V gene's germline CDR1 is SEHNR and CDR2 FQNEAQ (reference sequence). V shed 1 base, J shed 6 bases, and the junction held 6 bases outside the gene matches. The CDR3 has 15 residues. For the CDR3, the DNA is TGTGCCAGCAGCTTAGATGGGGACAGTGGTCAGCCCCAGCATTTT. Its translation: CASSLDGDSGQPQHF.

This clone has more than one count but fewer than ten. The genes are TRBV6-6 and TRBJ2-7, with D maybe TRBD2 (6 bases). The CDR3 is made up of 16 amino acids. Germline CDR1 is MNHNY and CDR2 is SVGAGI (reference sequence). V gave up 0 bases and J gave up 0 bases, with 12 bases separating them. This chain's CDR3 is CASSYSGSGLSYEQYF. In DNA form, the CDR3 reads TGTGCCAGCAGTTACTCGGGTAGCGGCCTCTCCTACGAGCAGTACTTC.

The table lists this clone with many counts. The genes are TRBV30 and TRBJ1-2; D is possibly TRBD1 (6 bases). In germline, CDR1 is GTSNPN, CDR2 SVGIG (reference sequence). The germline V and J ends were trimmed by 4 bases and 4 bases, with 16 bases remaining between them. The CDR3 is 14 amino acids. The CDR3 reads CAWIRTDRVYGYTF. CDR3 coding DNA: TGTGCCTGGATTAGGACAGACCGTGTCTATGGCTACACCTTC.

This chain links TRBV12-3 or TRBV12-4 with TRBJ2-7; weak D call: TRBD1 (5 bases). The CDR3 has 15 residues. V dropped 5 bases and J dropped 5 bases, with 19 bases sitting between them. CDR3 bases: TGTGCCAGCAGTCGCCCTCGCCAGGGAATCAACGAGCAGTACTTC. This encodes CASSRPRQGINEQYF.

There are a few counts of this clone. Being one base from a much bigger clone, this may be a read error. Other DNA sequences in this sample translate to the same CDR3. The chain links TRBV9 to TRBJ2-7; D not resolved. This CDR3 is built from 14 residues. The germline CDR1 and CDR2 sequences are SGDLS and YYNGEE. The CDR3 coding sequence is TGTGCCAGCAGCGTAGATCACAGCTCCTACGAACAGTACTTC. This gives the protein CASSVDHSSYEQYF.